This entry concerns a single TCR beta chain. The antigen remains undetermined. This record comes from a study of graft-versus-host responses after intestinal transplantation. The overall study: The recipients all started with anti-thymocyte globulin induction and then took tacrolimus and steroids for two to four years. The study's findings and limits: Individuals carrying graft-donor T cell macrochimerism showed high graft-versus-host to host-versus-graft clonal ratios in allografts.

TCRdb's table, derived via immunoSEQ multiplex PCR, lists solely in-frame clones and lacks some. This table holds 10,000 to 15,000 clones, around 84% found once. The CDR3 extends over 15 amino acids. Germline assignment: CDR1 MNHNS and CDR2 SASEGT. V lost 5 bases and J 3 bases, leaving 15 bases between the germline ends. The V gene is TRBV6-1, the J gene TRBJ2-3; TRBD2 is a possible D gene (6 bases). This receptor was taken from a human patient who received an intestinal transplant, so some T cells may come from the graft donor. Material: PBMCs, obtained approximately 310 days after intestinal transplant. The CDR3 sequence: CASSSDRGMTDTQYF. The CDR3 nucleotides are TGTGCCAGCAGTTCAGATCGCGGGATGACAGATACGCAGTATTTT.